The clone carrying this TCR beta chain has only a few counts. cDNA prepared by RNA extraction and subsequent reverse transcription served as the template for sequencing. The method was immunoSEQ multiplex PCR; TCRdb's version includes in-frame clones alone and lacks a portion of them. This table holds 150,000 or so clones, roughly 50% found once. The data are from a study of CD8+ T cells in alopecia areata. For the study at large: Treated individuals took tofacitinib by mouth, 5 to 10 mg twice daily. The protocol delivered tofacitinib for 6 to 18 months, then withdrew it for 6 months.

Trimming took 3 bases from V and 8 from J, leaving 10 bases between them. CDR1 is SQVTM and CDR2 is ANQGSEA in the germline V gene. This CDR3 is built from 12 residues. V and J are TRBV29-1 and TRBJ1-4; D remains ambiguous. The receptor was derived from a human donor with alopecia areata. What was sequenced was CD4+ T cells sorted from blood. CDR3 in amino acids: CSVEDLGEKLFF. As DNA, the CDR3 is TGCAGCGTTGAGGACCTTGGGGAAAAACTGTTTTTT.